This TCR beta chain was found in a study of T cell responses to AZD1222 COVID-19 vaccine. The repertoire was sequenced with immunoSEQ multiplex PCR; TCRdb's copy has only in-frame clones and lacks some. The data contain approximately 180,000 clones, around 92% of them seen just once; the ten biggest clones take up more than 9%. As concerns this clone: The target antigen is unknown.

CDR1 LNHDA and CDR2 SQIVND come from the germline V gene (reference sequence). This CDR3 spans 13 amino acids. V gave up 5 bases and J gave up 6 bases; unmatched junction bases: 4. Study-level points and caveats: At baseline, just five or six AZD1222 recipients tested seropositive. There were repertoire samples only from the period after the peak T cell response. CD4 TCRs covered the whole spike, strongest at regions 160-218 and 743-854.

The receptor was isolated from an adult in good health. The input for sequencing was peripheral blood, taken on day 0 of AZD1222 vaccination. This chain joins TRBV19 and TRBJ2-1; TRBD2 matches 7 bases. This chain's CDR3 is CASSGVAGNEQFF. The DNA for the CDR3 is TGTGCCAGTAGTGGAGTAGCGGGCAATGAGCAGTTCTTC.